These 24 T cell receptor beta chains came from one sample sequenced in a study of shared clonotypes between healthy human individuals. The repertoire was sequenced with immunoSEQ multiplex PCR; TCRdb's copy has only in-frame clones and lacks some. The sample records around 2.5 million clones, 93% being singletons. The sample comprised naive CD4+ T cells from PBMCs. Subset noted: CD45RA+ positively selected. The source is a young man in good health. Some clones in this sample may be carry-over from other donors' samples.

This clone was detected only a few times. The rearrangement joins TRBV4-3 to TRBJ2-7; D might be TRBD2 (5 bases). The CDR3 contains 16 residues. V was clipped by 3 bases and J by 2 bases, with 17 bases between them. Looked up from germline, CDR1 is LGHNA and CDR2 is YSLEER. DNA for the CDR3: TGCGCCAGCAGCCAGGACCTCCGACGGGGAGCCTACGAGCAGTACTTC. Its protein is CASSQDLRRGAYEQYF.

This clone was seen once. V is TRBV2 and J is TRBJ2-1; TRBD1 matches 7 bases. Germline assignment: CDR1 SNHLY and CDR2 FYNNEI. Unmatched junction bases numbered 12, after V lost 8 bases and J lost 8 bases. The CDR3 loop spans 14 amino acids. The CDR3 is CASARTGDEDEQFF. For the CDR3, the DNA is TGTGCCAGCGCGAGAACAGGGGATGAGGATGAGCAGTTCTTC. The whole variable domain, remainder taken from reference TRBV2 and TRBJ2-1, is EPEVTQTPSHQVTQMGQEVILRCVPISNHLYFYWYRQILGQKVEFLVSFYNNEISEKSEIFDDQFSVERPDGSNFTLKIRSTKLEDSAMYFCASARTGDEDEQFFGPGTRLTVL.

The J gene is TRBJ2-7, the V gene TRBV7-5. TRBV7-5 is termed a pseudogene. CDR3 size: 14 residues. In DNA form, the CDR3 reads TGTGCCAGAAGGGGAGAGGACACCCTCTACGAGCAGTACTTC. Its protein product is CARRGEDTLYEQYF.

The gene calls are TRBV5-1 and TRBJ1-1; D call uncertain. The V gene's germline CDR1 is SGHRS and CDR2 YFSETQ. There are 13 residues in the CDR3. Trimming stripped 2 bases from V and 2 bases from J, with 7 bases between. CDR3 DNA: TGCGCCAGCAGCTTCCGGGAAAACACTGAAGCTTTCTTT. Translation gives CASSFRENTEAFF.

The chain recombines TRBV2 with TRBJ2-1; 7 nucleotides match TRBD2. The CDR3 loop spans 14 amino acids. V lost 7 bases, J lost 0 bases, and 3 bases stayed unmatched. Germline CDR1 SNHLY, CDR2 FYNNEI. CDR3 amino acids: CASKGLISYNEQFF. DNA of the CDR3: TGTGCCAGCAAGGGACTAATCTCCTACAATGAGCAGTTCTTC.

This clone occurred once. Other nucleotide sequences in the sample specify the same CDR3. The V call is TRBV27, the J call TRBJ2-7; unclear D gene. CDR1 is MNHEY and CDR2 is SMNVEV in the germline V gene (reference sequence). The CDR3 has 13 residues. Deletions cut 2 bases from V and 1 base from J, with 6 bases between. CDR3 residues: CASSLGRSYEQYF. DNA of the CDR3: TGTGCCAGCAGTTTAGGCAGATCCTACGAGCAGTACTTC.

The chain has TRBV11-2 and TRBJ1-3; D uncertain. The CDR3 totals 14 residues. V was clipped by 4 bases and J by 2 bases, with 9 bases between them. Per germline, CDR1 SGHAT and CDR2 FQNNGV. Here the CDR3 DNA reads TGTGCCAGCAGCTCCCCCCGGGCTGGAAACACCATATATTTT. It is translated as CASSSPRAGNTIYF.

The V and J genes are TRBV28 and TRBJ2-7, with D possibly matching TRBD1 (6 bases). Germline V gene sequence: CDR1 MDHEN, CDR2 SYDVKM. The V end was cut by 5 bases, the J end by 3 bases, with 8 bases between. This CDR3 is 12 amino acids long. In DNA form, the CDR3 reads TGTGCCAGCAGTGGACAGAACTACGAGCAGTACTTC. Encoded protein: CASSGQNYEQYF.

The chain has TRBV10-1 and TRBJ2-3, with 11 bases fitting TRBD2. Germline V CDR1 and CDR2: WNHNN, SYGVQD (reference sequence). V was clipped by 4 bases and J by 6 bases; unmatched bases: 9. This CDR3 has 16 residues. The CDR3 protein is CASSGGVLAGGDTQYF. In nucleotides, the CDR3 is TGCGCCAGCAGTGGCGGGGTCCTAGCGGGGGGCGATACGCAGTATTTT.

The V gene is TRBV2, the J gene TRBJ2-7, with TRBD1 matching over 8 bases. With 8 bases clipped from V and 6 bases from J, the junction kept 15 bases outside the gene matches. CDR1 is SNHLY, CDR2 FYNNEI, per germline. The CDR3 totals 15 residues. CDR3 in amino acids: CASQTSPDRVGEQYF. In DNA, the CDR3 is TGTGCCAGCCAAACCTCTCCGGACAGGGTGGGCGAGCAGTACTTC.

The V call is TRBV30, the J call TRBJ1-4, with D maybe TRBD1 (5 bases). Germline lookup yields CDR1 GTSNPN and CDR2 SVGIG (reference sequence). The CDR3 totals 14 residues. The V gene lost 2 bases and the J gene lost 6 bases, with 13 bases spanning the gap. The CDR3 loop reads CAWSMGEGHEKLFF. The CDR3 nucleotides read TGTGCCTGGAGTATGGGGGAGGGGCATGAAAAACTGTTTTTT.

The CDR3 loop reads CASSHSPGQQYEQYF. The CDR3 DNA reads as TGCGCCAGCAGCCACTCCCCGGGACAGCAATACGAGCAGTACTTC. The genes are TRBV4-1 and TRBJ2-5, with 7 bases fitting TRBD1. The J call may be in error: the DNA end matches TRBJ2-7 better. This CDR3 is 15 amino acids long. Per germline, CDR1 MGHRA and CDR2 YSYEKL.

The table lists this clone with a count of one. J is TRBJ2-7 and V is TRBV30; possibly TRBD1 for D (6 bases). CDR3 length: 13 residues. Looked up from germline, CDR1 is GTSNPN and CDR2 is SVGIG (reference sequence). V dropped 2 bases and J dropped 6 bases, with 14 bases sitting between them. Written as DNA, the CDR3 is TGTGCCTGGAGTTACCAGGGGTTTGGCGAGCAGTACTTC. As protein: CAWSYQGFGEQYF.

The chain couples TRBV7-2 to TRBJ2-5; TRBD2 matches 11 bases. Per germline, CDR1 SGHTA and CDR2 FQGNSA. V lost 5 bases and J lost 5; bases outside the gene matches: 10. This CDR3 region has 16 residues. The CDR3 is CASSGLAGGPGETQYF. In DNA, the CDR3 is TGTGCCAGCAGCGGATTAGCGGGAGGGCCGGGTGAGACCCAGTACTTC.

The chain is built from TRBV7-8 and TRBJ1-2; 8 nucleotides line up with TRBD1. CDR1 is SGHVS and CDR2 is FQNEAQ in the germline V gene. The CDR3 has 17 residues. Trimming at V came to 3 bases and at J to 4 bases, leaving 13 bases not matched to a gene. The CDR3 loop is CASSFLSRGQGSYGYTF. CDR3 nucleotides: TGTGCCAGCAGCTTCCTTTCTCGAGGACAGGGATCCTATGGCTACACCTTC.

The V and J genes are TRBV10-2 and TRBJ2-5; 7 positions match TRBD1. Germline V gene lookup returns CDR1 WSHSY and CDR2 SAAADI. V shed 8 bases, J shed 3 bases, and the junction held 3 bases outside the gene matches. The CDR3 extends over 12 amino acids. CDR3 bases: TGCGCCAGCGGGACAGCTGAAGAGACCCAGTACTTC. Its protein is CASGTAEETQYF.

CDR3 sequence reads: CASSFLAGDTQYF. The CDR3 coding sequence is TGTGCCAGCAGCTTTTTAGCGGGAGATACGCAGTATTTT. The genes are TRBV13 and TRBJ2-3; 7 bases align to TRBD2. Germline V gene lookup returns CDR1 PRHDT and CDR2 FYEKMQ (reference sequence). CDR3 length: 13 amino acids. The ends lost 3 bases at V and 5 bases at J; junction bases unmatched: 2.

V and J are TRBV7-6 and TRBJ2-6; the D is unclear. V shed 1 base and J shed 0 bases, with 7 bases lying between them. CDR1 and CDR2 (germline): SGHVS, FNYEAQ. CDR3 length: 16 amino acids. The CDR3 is CASSLEGLSGANVLTF. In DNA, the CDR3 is TGTGCCAGCAGCTTAGAGGGCCTCTCTGGGGCCAACGTCCTGACTTTC.

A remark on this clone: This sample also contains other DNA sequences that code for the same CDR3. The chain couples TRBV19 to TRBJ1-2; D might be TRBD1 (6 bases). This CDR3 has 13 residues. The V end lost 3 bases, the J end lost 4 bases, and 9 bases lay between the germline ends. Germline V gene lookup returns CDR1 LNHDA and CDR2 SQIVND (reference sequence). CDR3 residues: CASSITGAYGYTF. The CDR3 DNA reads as TGTGCCAGTAGTATTACGGGGGCCTATGGCTACACCTTC. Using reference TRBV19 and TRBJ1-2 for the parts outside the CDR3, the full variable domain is DGGITQSPKYLFRKEGQNVTLSCEQNLNHDAMYWYRQDPGQGLRLIYYSQIVNDFQKGDIAEGYSVSREKKESFPLTVTSAQKNPTAFYLCASSITGAYGYTFGSGTRLTVV.

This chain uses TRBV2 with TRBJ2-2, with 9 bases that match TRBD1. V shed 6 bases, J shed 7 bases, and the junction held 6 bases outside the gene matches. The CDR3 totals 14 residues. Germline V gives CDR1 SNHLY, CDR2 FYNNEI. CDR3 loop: CASRRTGVVGELFF. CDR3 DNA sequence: TGTGCCAGCAGGAGGACAGGGGTGGTCGGGGAGCTGTTTTTT.

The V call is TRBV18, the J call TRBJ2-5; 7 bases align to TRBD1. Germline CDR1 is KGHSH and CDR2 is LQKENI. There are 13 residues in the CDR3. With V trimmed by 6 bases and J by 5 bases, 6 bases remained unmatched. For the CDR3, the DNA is TGTGCCAGCTCTCGACAGGGTGGGGAGACCCAGTACTTC. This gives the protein CASSRQGGETQYF.

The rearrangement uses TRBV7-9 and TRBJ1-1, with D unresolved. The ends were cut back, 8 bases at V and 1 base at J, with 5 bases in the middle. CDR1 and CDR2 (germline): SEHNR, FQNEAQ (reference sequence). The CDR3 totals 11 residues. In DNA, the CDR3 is TGTGCCAGCCCGTCGAACACTGAAGCTTTCTTT. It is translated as CASPSNTEAFF.

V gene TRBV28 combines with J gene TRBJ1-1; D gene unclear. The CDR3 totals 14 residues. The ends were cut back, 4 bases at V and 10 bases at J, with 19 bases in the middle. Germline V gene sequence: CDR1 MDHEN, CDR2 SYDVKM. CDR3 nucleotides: TGTGCCAGCAGTTCCCCGGGCGCCGGAGTTGGAGCTTTCTTT. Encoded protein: CASSSPGAGVGAFF.

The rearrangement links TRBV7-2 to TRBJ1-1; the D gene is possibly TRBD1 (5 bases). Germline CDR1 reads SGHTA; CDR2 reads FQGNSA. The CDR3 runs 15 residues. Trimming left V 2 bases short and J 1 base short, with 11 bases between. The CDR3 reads CASSLIAGTNTEAFF. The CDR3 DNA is TGTGCCAGCAGCTTAATTGCAGGGACGAACACTGAAGCTTTCTTT.